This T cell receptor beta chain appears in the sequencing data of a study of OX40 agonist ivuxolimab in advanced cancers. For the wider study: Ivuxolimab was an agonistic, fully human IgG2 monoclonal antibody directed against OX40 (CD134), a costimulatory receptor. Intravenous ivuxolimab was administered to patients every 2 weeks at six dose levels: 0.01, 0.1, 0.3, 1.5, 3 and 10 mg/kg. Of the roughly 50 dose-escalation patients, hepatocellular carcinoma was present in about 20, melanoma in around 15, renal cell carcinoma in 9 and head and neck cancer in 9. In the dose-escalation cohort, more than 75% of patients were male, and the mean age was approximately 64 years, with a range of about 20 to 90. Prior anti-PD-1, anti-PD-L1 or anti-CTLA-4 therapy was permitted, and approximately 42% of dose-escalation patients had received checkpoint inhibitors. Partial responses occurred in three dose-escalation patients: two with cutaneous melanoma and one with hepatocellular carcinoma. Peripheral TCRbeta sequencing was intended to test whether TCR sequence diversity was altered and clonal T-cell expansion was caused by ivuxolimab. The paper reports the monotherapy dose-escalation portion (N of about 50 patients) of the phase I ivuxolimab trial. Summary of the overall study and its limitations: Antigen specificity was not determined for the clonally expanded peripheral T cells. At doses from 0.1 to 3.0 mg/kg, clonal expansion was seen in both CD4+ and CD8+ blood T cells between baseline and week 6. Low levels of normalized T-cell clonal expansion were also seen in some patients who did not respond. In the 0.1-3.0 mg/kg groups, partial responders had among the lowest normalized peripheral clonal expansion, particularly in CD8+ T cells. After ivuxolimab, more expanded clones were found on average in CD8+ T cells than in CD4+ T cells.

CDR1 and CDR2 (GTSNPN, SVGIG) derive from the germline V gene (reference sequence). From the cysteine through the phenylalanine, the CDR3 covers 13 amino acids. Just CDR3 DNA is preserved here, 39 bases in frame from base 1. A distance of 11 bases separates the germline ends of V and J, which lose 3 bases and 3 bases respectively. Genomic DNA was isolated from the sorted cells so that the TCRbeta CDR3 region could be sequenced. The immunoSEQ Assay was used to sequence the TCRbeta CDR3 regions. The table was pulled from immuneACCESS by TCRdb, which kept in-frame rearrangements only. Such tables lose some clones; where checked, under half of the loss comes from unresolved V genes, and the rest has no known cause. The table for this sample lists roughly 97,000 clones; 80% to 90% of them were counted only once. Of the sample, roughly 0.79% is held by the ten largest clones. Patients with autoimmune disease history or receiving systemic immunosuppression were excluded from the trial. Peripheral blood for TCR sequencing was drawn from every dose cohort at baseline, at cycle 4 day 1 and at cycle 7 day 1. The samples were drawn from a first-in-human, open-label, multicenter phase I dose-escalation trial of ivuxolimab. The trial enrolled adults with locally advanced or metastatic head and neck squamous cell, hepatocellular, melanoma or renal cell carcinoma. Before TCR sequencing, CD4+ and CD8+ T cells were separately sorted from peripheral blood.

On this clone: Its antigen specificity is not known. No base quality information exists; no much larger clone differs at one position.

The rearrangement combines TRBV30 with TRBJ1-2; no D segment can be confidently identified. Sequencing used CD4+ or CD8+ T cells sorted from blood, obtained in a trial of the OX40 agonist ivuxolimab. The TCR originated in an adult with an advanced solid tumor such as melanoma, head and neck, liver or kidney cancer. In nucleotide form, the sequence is TGTGCCTGGAGGTCGAAACGGTACTATGGCTACACCTTC. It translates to CAWRSKRYYGYTF.